The clone carrying this T cell receptor beta chain was recorded once. The antigen remains undetermined. The data belong to a study of cytomegalovirus exposure and HLA in healthy donors. Broader study findings: Apparent HLA restriction characterized most CMV-associated TCR beta chains in a later analysis.

The CDR3 consists of 16 residues. Germline V gene data show CDR1 as ENHRY and CDR2 as SYGVKD. Trimming removed 5 bases from V and 1 base from J, with 17 bases in between. This PCR relied on a set of 60 Vbeta primers and 13 Jbeta primers. This table comes from immunoSEQ multiplex PCR, and its TCRdb copy is limited to in-frame clones, with some not included. Of around 210,000 clones in the sample, 60% to 80% are singletons; the top ten hold 2.9%. This receptor was taken from a woman under 40 in good health and CMV-seronegative. The sample comprised PBMCs. V is TRBV10-3 and J is TRBJ1-1; TRBD1 is a possible D gene (6 bases). The CDR3 reads CAISSTDGGRNTEAFF. DNA for the CDR3: TGTGCCATCAGTAGTACCGACGGGGGGCGGAACACTGAAGCTTTCTTT.